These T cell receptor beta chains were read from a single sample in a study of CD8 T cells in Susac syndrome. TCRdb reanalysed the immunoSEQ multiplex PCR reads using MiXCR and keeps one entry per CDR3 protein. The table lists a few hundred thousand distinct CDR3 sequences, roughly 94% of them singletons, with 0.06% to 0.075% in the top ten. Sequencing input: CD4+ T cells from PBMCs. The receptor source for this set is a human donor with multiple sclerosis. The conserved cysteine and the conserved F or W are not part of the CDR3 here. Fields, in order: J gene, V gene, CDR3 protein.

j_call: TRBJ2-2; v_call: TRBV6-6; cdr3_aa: ASSYIGGGQTGELF
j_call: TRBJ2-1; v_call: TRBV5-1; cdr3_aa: ASSVGQGALDEQF
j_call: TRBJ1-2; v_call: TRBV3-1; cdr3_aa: ASSLTTGDYGYT
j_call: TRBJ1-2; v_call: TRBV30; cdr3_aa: AWSVLAVPRDYGYT
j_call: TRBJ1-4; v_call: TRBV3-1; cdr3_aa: ASSQDPGQGMEKLF
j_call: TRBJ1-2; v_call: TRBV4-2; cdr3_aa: ASSQNPDPNYGYT
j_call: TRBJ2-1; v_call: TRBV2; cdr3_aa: ASSDWDGGPGLATLEQF
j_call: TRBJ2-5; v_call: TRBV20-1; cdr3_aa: SATPRTSLQETQY
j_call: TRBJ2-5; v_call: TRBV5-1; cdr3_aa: ASSLPGDAETQY
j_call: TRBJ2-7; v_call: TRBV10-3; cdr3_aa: AISGQGAFYEQY
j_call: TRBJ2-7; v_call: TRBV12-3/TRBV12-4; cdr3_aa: ASSLRPGYEQY
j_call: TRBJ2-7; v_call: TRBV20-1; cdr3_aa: SASEAAVPGYEQY
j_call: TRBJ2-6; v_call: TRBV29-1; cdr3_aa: SVQAISGANVLT
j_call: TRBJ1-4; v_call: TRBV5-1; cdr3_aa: ASSRTIATNEKLF
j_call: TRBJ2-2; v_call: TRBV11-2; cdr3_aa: ASSLWNTETGELF
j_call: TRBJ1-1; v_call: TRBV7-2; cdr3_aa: ASSPRTGQIEAF
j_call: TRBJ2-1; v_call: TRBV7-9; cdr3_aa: ASSSRTSLEQF
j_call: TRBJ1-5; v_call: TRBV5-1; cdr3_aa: ASSLVPGRDQPQH
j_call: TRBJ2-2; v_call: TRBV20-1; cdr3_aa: SASQGFTGELF
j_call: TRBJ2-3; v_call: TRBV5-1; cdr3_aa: ASSLDRGITDTQY
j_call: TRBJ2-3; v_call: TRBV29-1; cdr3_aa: SVIVLAKVSTDTQY
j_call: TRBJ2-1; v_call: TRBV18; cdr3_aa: ASSPGVDEQF
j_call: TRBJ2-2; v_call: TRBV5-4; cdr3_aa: ASSPPGGVDTGELF
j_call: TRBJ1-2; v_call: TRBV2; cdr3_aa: ASSRQGNGYT
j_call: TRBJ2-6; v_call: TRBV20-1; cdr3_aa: SARDYTGANVLT
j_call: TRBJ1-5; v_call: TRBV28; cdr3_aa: ASSPPRSNQPQH